This passage covers 30 T cell receptor beta chains from one sample sequenced in a study of cytomegalovirus exposure and HLA in healthy donors. The primer mix had 60 Vbeta and 13 Jbeta primers. The data were produced by immunoSEQ multiplex PCR, yet TCRdb's version contains in-frame clones alone and is incomplete. This sample carries fewer than 150,000 clones, with around 3.6% going to the ten biggest clones. The sample comprised PBMCs. These receptors all stem from a man between 18 and 29 years old in good health and CMV-seronegative.

V is TRBV7-3 and J is TRBJ2-3; D might be TRBD2 (6 bases). Trimming shortened V by 4 bases and J by 0 bases, and 11 bases separated the two germline ends. CDR3 length equals 15 residues. The germline gives CDR1 SGHTA, CDR2 FQGTGA. CDR3 amino acids: CASSSGGPSTDTQYF. The CDR3, as DNA: TGTGCCAGCAGCTCCGGGGGTCCTAGCACAGATACGCAGTATTTT.

The V call is TRBV2, the J call TRBJ2-3, with 12 bases aligning to TRBD2. CDR3 length equals 15 residues. CDR1 and CDR2 from the germline V gene are SNHLY and FYNNEI. Losses at the gene ends were 3 bases for V and 5 bases for J; bases not matched to a gene: 3. CDR3: CASSDPLAGGDTQYF. The CDR3 DNA follows: TGTGCCAGCAGTGACCCACTAGCGGGAGGAGATACGCAGTATTTT.

The V and J genes are TRBV14 and TRBJ2-7, with D possibly matching TRBD1 (6 bases). The V end was cut by 3 bases, the J end by 2 bases, with 14 bases between. Germline values: CDR1 SGHDN, CDR2 FVKESK. CDR3 size: 15 residues. The CDR3 is CASSQLTGAAYEQYF. The CDR3 nucleotides read TGTGCCAGCAGCCAGCTGACAGGCGCAGCCTACGAGCAGTACTTC.

This rearrangement joins TRBV18 to TRBJ2-6; 8 bases line up with TRBD1. The CDR3 covers 18 residues. In germline, CDR1 is KGHSH, CDR2 LQKENI. Trimming at V came to 1 base and at J to 1 base, leaving 6 bases not matched to a gene. The DNA for the CDR3 is TGTGCCAGCTCACCACTGGGGCAGGGGGCTTCTGGGGCCAACGTCCTGACTTTC. Translation: CASSPLGQGASGANVLTF.

The chain couples TRBV30 to TRBJ1-2; TRBD1 might be the D (6 bases). This CDR3 has 10 residues. Germline assignment: CDR1 GTSNPN and CDR2 SVGIG (reference sequence). The V end lost 5 bases, the J end lost 6 bases, and 7 bases lay between the germline ends. CDR3: CAWWGHGYTF. DNA of the CDR3: TGTGCCTGGTGGGGGCATGGCTACACCTTC.

The chain carries TRBV7-8 and TRBJ2-7; no reliable D call. CDR1 and CDR2 (germline): SGHVS, FQNEAQ. Trimming took 1 base from V and 3 from J, leaving 25 bases between them. CDR3 size: 19 residues. The chain's CDR3 is CASSLGLFRPPLRYYEQYF. As DNA, the CDR3 is TGTGCCAGCAGCTTAGGCCTTTTCAGGCCACCATTAAGGTACTACGAGCAGTACTTC.

The chain employs TRBV7-3 and TRBJ2-1, with 9 positions matching TRBD2. V lost 3 bases to trimming and J lost 10 bases; unmatched junction nucleotides: 7. Germline lookup yields CDR1 SGHTA and CDR2 FQGTGA. CDR3 length: 14 residues. The CDR3 spells CASSFPLAGDEQFF. As DNA, the CDR3 is TGTGCCAGCAGCTTTCCTTTAGCGGGGGACGAGCAGTTCTTC.

This chain uses TRBV5-6 with TRBJ2-7; D might be TRBD2 (7 bases). Germline assignment: CDR1 SGHDT and CDR2 YYEEEE. The CDR3 consists of 14 residues. V lost 4 bases and J lost 5, with 16 bases in between. The CDR3 protein is CASSPWQGRDEQYF. The CDR3 DNA follows: TGTGCCAGCAGCCCGTGGCAGGGGAGGGACGAGCAGTACTTC.

V is TRBV7-6 and J is TRBJ2-7, with D perhaps matching TRBD1 (6 bases). The V gene's germline CDR1 is SGHVS and CDR2 FNYEAQ. Trimming pared 5 bases from V and 5 bases from J, leaving 16 bases between. The CDR3 consists of 14 residues. DNA for the CDR3: TGTGCCAGCAGCCCGCAGGGGAATCGCCACGAGCAGTACTTC. Its translation is CASSPQGNRHEQYF. The full variable domain, completed using reference TRBV7-6 and TRBJ2-7, is GAGVSQSPRYKVTKRGQDVALRCDPISGHVSLYWYRQALGQGPEFLTYFNYEAQQDKSGLPNDRFSAERPEGSISTLTIQRTEQRDSAMYRCASSPQGNRHEQYFGPGTRLTVT.

The J gene is TRBJ2-7, the V gene TRBV11-2; TRBD1 agrees at 8 bases. The CDR3 spans 15 residues. In germline, CDR1 is SGHAT, CDR2 FQNNGV. V shed 5 bases, J shed 2 bases, and the junction held 8 bases outside the gene matches. The CDR3 loop reads CASSPPGGRAYEQYF. CDR3 sequence (DNA): TGTGCCAGCAGCCCCCCAGGGGGCCGCGCCTACGAGCAGTACTTC. The complete variable domain, with remaining parts taken from reference TRBV11-2 and TRBJ2-7, reads EAGVAQSPRYKIIEKRQSVAFWCNPISGHATLYWYQQILGQGPKLLIQFQNNGVVDDSQLPKDRFSAERLKGVDSTLKIQPAKLEDSAVYLCASSPPGGRAYEQYFGPGTRLTVT.

The chain links TRBV2 to TRBJ1-1; TRBD1 matches 8 bases. The CDR3 contains 15 residues. The germline V gene has CDR1 SNHLY and CDR2 FYNNEI. J lost 6 bases, V lost 8 bases, and 14 bases had no gene match. The CDR3 loop is CASCRDRSLAAEAFF. The CDR3, as DNA: TGTGCCAGCTGTAGGGACAGGTCTTTGGCGGCTGAAGCTTTCTTT. The full variable domain, rest sourced from reference TRBV2 and TRBJ1-1, is EPEVTQTPSHQVTQMGQEVILRCVPISNHLYFYWYRQILGQKVEFLVSFYNNEISEKSEIFDDQFSVERPDGSNFTLKIRSTKLEDSAMYFCASCRDRSLAAEAFFGQGTRLTVV.

The gene calls are TRBV6-1 and TRBJ2-7; tentatively, D is TRBD2 (5 bases). Germline CDR1 and CDR2: MNHNS and SASEGT. This CDR3 has 16 amino acids. Trimming took 3 bases from V and 1 from J, leaving 16 bases between them. As DNA, the CDR3 is TGTGCCAGCAGTGATGCGTCCCGGGGTCCATCCTACGAGCAGTACTTC. Amino acids: CASSDASRGPSYEQYF.

The rearrangement uses TRBV6-5 and TRBJ2-5, with 9 bases identical to TRBD1. The germline V gene has CDR1 MNHEY and CDR2 SVGAGI. Germline trimming cut 5 bases from V and 5 bases from J; bases unmatched to any gene: 9. This CDR3 has 15 residues. This chain's CDR3 is CASSPQGARGETQYF. The CDR3 coding sequence is TGTGCCAGCAGTCCACAGGGGGCCCGAGGGGAGACCCAGTACTTC.

The genes are TRBV25-1 and TRBJ2-1; D is unresolved. Germline assignment: CDR1 MGHDK and CDR2 SYGVNS. The length of the CDR3 is 14 residues. Trimming shortened V by 6 bases and J by 9 bases, and 18 bases separated the two germline ends. The CDR3 DNA reads as TGTGCCAGCAGGTCGGTGGGCTATTTCGGTGAGCAGTTCTTC. It codes for CASRSVGYFGEQFF.

This sequence joins TRBV5-5 and TRBJ1-3; TRBD1 is a possible D gene (6 bases). Germline lookup yields CDR1 SGHKS and CDR2 YYEKEE (reference sequence). V shed 3 bases and J shed 0 bases, with 13 bases lying between them. The CDR3 loop spans 16 amino acids. CDR3 residues: CASSWSGHISGNTIYF. The CDR3 DNA is TGTGCCAGCAGCTGGTCGGGACACATCTCTGGAAACACCATATATTTT.

The chain joins TRBV5-1 to TRBJ2-1, with TRBD2 matching 8 bases. The V segment lost 6 bases and the J segment 7 bases; nucleotides outside the gene matches: 15. The CDR3 is 16 amino acids. Germline lookup yields CDR1 SGHRS and CDR2 YFSETQ. CDR3 in DNA: TGCGCCAGCACCCTGGGAAGCGGGAGAGGTGGGAATGAGCAGTTCTTC. This translates into CASTLGSGRGGNEQFF.

V gene TRBV18 combines with J gene TRBJ2-2, with 7 nucleotides matching TRBD1. Germline CDR1 reads KGHSH; CDR2 reads LQKENI. The CDR3 contains 15 residues. The J segment lost 0 bases and the V segment lost 6 bases, leaving 4 bases of the junction unmatched. CDR3 DNA sequence: TGTGCCAGCTCGTTGGACAGGACGAACACCGGGGAGCTGTTTTTT. It translates to CASSLDRTNTGELFF.

The rearrangement joins TRBV11-2 to TRBJ2-5; D is unclear. The CDR3 covers 15 residues. V was pared by 4 bases and J by 2 bases, with 14 bases between. Germline CDR1 SGHAT, CDR2 FQNNGV. The CDR3 nucleotides read TGTGCCAGCAGCTCCCCCCAGGCATTGCAAGAGACCCAGTACTTC. Translated, it gives CASSSPQALQETQYF.

V and J are TRBV13 and TRBJ2-3, with TRBD1 matching 10 bases. V shed 4 bases and J 4 bases; nucleotides not matched to a gene: 5. The CDR3 consists of 15 residues. Per germline, CDR1 PRHDT and CDR2 FYEKMQ (reference sequence). The DNA of the CDR3 is TGTGCCAGCAGCTACCGGGACAGGGGATCAGATACGCAGTATTTT. It translates to CASSYRDRGSDTQYF.

The CDR3: CASSLEQAGRGLEKQYF. Written as DNA, the CDR3 is TGTGCCAGCAGCTTAGAGCAAGCGGGCAGGGGGCTTGAAAAACAGTACTTC. The chain carries TRBV7-2 and TRBJ2-7, with 8 bases that match TRBD1. Germline CDR1 and CDR2: SGHTA and FQGNSA. Unmatched junction bases numbered 18, after V lost 1 base and J lost 10 bases. The CDR3 totals 17 residues. Full variable domain (rest looked up from reference TRBV7-2 and TRBJ2-7): GAGVSQSPSNKVTEKGKDVELRCDPISGHTALYWYRQSLGQGLEFLIYFQGNSAPDKSGLPSDRFSAERTGGSVSTLTIQRTQQEDSAVYLCASSLEQAGRGLEKQYFGPGTRLTVT.

V usage is TRBV6-1 and J usage is TRBJ2-1, with TRBD2 matching over 8 bases. V lost 5 bases, J lost 12 bases, and 12 bases stayed unmatched. The CDR3 is 14 amino acids. The V gene's germline CDR1 is MNHNS and CDR2 SASEGT. DNA of the CDR3: TGTGCCAGCAGTCTAGCGGGTCAGGCCGTCGGGCAGTTCTTC. Amino acids: CASSLAGQAVGQFF.

This chain uses TRBV7-9 with TRBJ2-7; 12 bases map to TRBD1. V shed 3 bases and J 4 bases; nucleotides not matched to a gene: 10. The CDR3 spans 17 residues. Germline V CDR1 and CDR2: SEHNR, FQNEAQ (reference sequence). The CDR3 sequence: CASSFGGWDRGRYEQYF. In DNA, the CDR3 is TGTGCCAGCAGCTTTGGGGGGTGGGACAGGGGGCGGTACGAGCAGTACTTC.

V is TRBV9 and J is TRBJ1-5; D is unresolved. The V end was cut by 1 base, the J end by 6 bases, with 11 bases between. The CDR3 contains 14 residues. The germline V gene encodes CDR1 SGDLS and CDR2 YYNGEE. CDR3 DNA sequence: TGTGCCAGCAGCGTAACGTCAGGAGGTCAGCCCCAGCATTTT. Protein sequence: CASSVTSGGQPQHF.

The genes are TRBV7-2 and TRBJ2-1; 12 nucleotides align to TRBD2. Germline loops: CDR1 SGHTA, CDR2 FQGNSA. Trimming cost V 5 bases and J 9 bases; bases outside gene matches: 11. This CDR3 comprises 16 residues. Here the CDR3 reads CASSQTSGRLLGEQFF. The CDR3 coding sequence is TGTGCCAGCAGCCAGACTAGCGGGAGACTATTGGGTGAGCAGTTCTTC.

The chain couples TRBV5-5 to TRBJ1-5, with TRBD1 identical over 7 bases. There are 17 residues in the CDR3. Germline values: CDR1 SGHKS, CDR2 YYEKEE (reference sequence). V dropped 0 bases and J dropped 6; count of bases not matched to a gene: 12. CDR3 loop: CASSLEVWGQNTQPQHF. Here the CDR3 DNA reads TGTGCCAGCAGCTTGGAAGTGTGGGGACAGAATACTCAGCCCCAGCATTTT.

Notes on this clone: The same CDR3 arises from other DNA sequences in this sample as well. J is TRBJ1-5 and V is TRBV5-1; the D gene is possibly TRBD1 (5 bases). The CDR3 extends over 14 amino acids. Trimming removed 0 bases from V and 4 bases from J, with 8 bases in between. The V gene's germline CDR1 is SGHRS and CDR2 YFSETQ. CDR3 residues: CASSLEQGNQPQHF. The CDR3 nucleotides read TGCGCCAGCAGCTTGGAGCAGGGTAATCAGCCCCAGCATTTT.

This chain joins TRBV4-1 and TRBJ2-7; TRBD2 is a possible D gene (6 bases). The CDR3 totals 15 residues. In germline, CDR1 is MGHRA, CDR2 YSYEKL. Deletions cut 1 base from V and 9 bases from J, with 19 bases between. CDR3 sequence reads: CASSQGDSPGVVQYF. The CDR3 DNA is TGCGCCAGCAGCCAAGGTGACAGTCCGGGGGTGGTGCAGTACTTC.

This chain links TRBV11-3 with TRBJ2-2; 9 bases line up with TRBD1. There are 14 residues in the CDR3. Trimming removed 6 bases from V and 8 bases from J; junction bases left unmatched: 7. CDR1 SGHNT and CDR2 YENEEA come from the germline V gene. The DNA for the CDR3 is TGTGCCAGCAGTCTAACAGGGGGCGTTGGGGAGCTGTTTTTT. It encodes CASSLTGGVGELFF.

The chain has TRBV6-5 and TRBJ2-1; D might be TRBD1 (5 bases). This CDR3 spans 15 amino acids. V lost 5 bases, J lost 3 bases, and 14 bases lay in between. Germline V gene data show CDR1 as MNHEY and CDR2 as SVGAGI. In nucleotides, the CDR3 is TGTGCCAGCAGTCCCGACAGAACTTTCTACAATGAGCAGTTCTTC. It translates to CASSPDRTFYNEQFF.

The CDR3 bases are TGTGCCAGCAGCGTAGTAGGGGGTGCGGGGACTAGCGGGAGTAAGGCGGCCGGGGAGCTGTTTTTT. Translating gives CASSVVGGAGTSGSKAAGELFF. The V call is TRBV9, the J call TRBJ2-2; 14 nucleotides line up with TRBD2. Germline V gene lookup returns CDR1 SGDLS and CDR2 YYNGEE. CDR3 length equals 22 residues. V dropped 0 bases and J dropped 6; count of bases not matched to a gene: 19. The full variable domain, its missing parts supplied by reference TRBV9 and TRBJ2-2, is DSGVTQTPKHLITATGQRVTLRCSPRSGDLSVYWYQQSLDQGLQFLIQYYNGEERAKGNILERFSAQQFPDLHSELNLSSLELGDSALYFCASSVVGGAGTSGSKAAGELFFGEGSRLTVL.